The clone carrying this T cell receptor (beta chain) was recorded at least ten times. Antigen unknown. CDR3-region Arm-PCR and iRepertoire HTBI primers produced the TCR beta libraries. TCRdb re-analysed the multiplex PCR reads in MiXCR, keeping a single row per CDR3 protein. The sample yields a few hundred thousand distinct CDR3 sequences, around 19% seen once. The data were taken from a study of regulatory T cells in long-lasting Graves disease. Time point meaning: newly diagnosed GD, antithyroid drugs for less than 3 months. Preparation of the TCR library used RNA extracted from PBMCs. V was shortened by 2 bases and J by 0 bases, with 10 bases between the two germline ends. This CDR3 contains 15 residues. The germline CDR1 and CDR2 sequences are SGHAT and FQNNGV. Findings and limits, study-wide: New patients shared fewer public clonotypes (around 980) than persistent patients did (roughly 2,700).

These same records also appear under a second study, on T cells in Graves' hyperthyroidism and ophthalmopathy. That study adds: Hyperthyroidism was newly diagnosed in patients aged 18 to 65 (duration under 2 months).

Specimen: peripheral blood mononuclear cells (PBMCs), collected at new diagnosis, from a patient treated with antithyroid drugs. The TCR was taken from a woman aged 25 to 45 with Graves disease. The gene calls are TRBV11-2 and TRBJ1-1; D uncertain. The CDR3 loop is CASSLRLGVNTEAFF. CDR3 in DNA: TGTGCCAGCAGCTTACGGTTAGGTGTGAACACTGAAGCTTTCTTT. The full variable domain, its missing parts supplied by reference TRBV11-2 and TRBJ1-1, is EAGVAQSPRYKIIEKRQSVAFWCNPISGHATLYWYQQILGQGPKLLIQFQNNGVVDDSQLPKDRFSAERLKGVDSTLKIQPAKLEDSAVYLCASSLRLGVNTEAFFGQGTRLTVV.